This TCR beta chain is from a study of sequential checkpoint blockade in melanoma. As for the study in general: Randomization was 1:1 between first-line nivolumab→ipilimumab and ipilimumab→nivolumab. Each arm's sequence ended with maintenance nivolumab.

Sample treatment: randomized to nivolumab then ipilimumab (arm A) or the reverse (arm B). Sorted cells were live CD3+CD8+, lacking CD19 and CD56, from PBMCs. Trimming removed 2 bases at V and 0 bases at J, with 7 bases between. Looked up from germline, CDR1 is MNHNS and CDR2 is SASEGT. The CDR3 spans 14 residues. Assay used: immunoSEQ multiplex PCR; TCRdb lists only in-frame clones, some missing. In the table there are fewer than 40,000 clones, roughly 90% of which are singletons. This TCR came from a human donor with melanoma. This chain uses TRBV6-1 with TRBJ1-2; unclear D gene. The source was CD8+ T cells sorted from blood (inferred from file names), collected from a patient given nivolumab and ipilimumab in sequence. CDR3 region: CASSENTANYGYTF. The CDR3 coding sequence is TGTGCCAGCAGTGAAAACACCGCTAACTATGGCTACACCTTC.